This T cell receptor (beta chain) was sequenced in a study of Ad26.COV2.S vaccination and SARS-CoV-2 variants. Study context: Enrollment placed the donor in the COV1001 Ad26.COV2.S trial arm.

Produced via immunoSEQ multiplex PCR; TCRdb's table is partial and in-frame only. This sample carries a few hundred thousand clones, around 90% of them seen once, and the ten largest clones take 4.3%. The treatment: around 19 received Ad26.COV2.S at low or high dose, single or two shots; roughly five received placebo; per-sample allocation not given. The samples date from day 63 after the first vaccine or placebo injection. In Boston, the donor was an adult between 18-55 years of age. Expressing Wuhan-strain SARS-CoV-2 spike, an Ad26 vector served as the vaccine. The CDR3 is made up of 13 amino acids. The V end lost 1 base, the J end lost 6 bases, and 9 bases lay between the germline ends. Germline V gives CDR1 SEHNR, CDR2 FQNEAQ (reference sequence). A remark on this clone: Its cognate antigen is unknown.

Overall study findings and caveats: Analyses of TCR breadth and depth may have underestimated total T cell responses.

Source: peripheral blood, taken in a trial of Ad26.COV2.S vaccine versus placebo. This sequence joins TRBV7-9 and TRBJ2-5; D is undetermined. The TCR sequence derives from a person between 18 and 65 years old who received the Ad26.COV2.S COVID-19 vaccine or a placebo. CDR3 residues: CASSLGDTQTQYF. In nucleotides, the CDR3 is TGTGCCAGCAGCTTAGGGGATACACAGACCCAGTACTTC.